The 31 T cell receptor beta chains given below trace back to one sample, sequenced in a study of OX40 agonist ivuxolimab in advanced cancers. The table came from immunoSEQ multiplex PCR; TCRdb's copy has only in-frame clones and leaves some out. Among tens of thousands of clones listed, around four fifths were seen once. The sample consisted of CD4+ or CD8+ T cells sorted from blood, taken in a trial of the OX40 agonist ivuxolimab. The receptors originated from an adult with an advanced solid tumor such as melanoma, head and neck, liver or kidney cancer.

CDR3 amino acids: CASSRRTDTQYF. CDR3 bases: TGTGCCAGTAGTAGACGCACAGATACGCAGTATTTT. The rearrangement links TRBV19 to TRBJ2-3; D ambiguous. The germline V gene encodes CDR1 LNHDA and CDR2 SQIVND (reference sequence). The CDR3 is 12 residues long. V lost 4 bases to trimming and J lost 1 base, with 3 bases between them.

The V call is TRBV7-8, the J call TRBJ1-5; 9 bases are a match to TRBD1. CDR1 is SGHVS and CDR2 is FQNEAQ in the germline V gene. Trimming removed 5 bases from V and 3 bases from J; junction bases left unmatched: 5. The CDR3 extends over 15 amino acids. CDR3 in DNA: TGTGCCAGCAGCGAGTGGGACAGGGCCAATCAGCCCCAGCATTTT. Encoded protein: CASSEWDRANQPQHF. Complete variable domain (other parts from reference TRBV7-8 and TRBJ1-5): GAGVSQSPRYKVAKRGQDVALRCDPISGHVSLFWYQQALGQGPEFLTYFQNEAQLDKSGLPSDRFFAERPEGSVSTLKIQRTQQEDSAVYLCASSEWDRANQPQHFGDGTRLSIL.

The J gene is TRBJ1-6, the V gene TRBV7-3; TRBD1 aligns across 8 bases. This CDR3 comprises 14 residues. Germline V lookup: CDR1 SGHTA, CDR2 FQGTGA. Losses at the gene ends were 2 bases for V and 8 bases for J; bases not matched to a gene: 2. Here the CDR3 DNA reads TGTGCCAGCAGCTTAGACAGGGGACATTCACCCCTCCACTTT. Amino acid sequence: CASSLDRGHSPLHF.

The chain carries TRBV5-4 and TRBJ1-1, with D perhaps matching TRBD1 (5 bases). CDR3 length equals 14 residues. With 3 bases removed from V and 3 bases from J, the gap between germline ends came to 12 bases. The germline CDR1 and CDR2 sequences are SGHNT and YYREEE (reference sequence). The CDR3 sequence: CASSYQGGDTEAFF. CDR3 nucleotides: TGTGCCAGCAGCTATCAGGGTGGGGACACTGAAGCTTTCTTT. The full variable domain, in which reference TRBV5-4 and TRBJ1-1 provide the parts outside the CDR3, is ETGVTQSPTHLIKTRGQQVTLRCSSQSGHNTVSWYQQALGQGPQFIFQYYREEENGRGNFPPRFSGLQFPNYSSELNVNALELDDSALYLCASSYQGGDTEAFFGQGTRLTVV.

The chain employs TRBV19 and TRBJ2-7, with TRBD1 matching 7 bases. CDR1 is LNHDA, CDR2 SQIVND, per germline (reference sequence). Losses at the gene ends were 5 bases for V and 3 bases for J; bases not matched to a gene: 10. This CDR3 region has 15 residues. DNA of the CDR3: TGTGCCAGTAGTGGGTTGGACAGGAACAACTACGAGCAGTACTTC. Translated, it gives CASSGLDRNNYEQYF. The whole variable domain, remainder taken from reference TRBV19 and TRBJ2-7, is DGGITQSPKYLFRKEGQNVTLSCEQNLNHDAMYWYRQDPGQGLRLIYYSQIVNDFQKGDIAEGYSVSREKKESFPLTVTSAQKNPTAFYLCASSGLDRNNYEQYFGPGTRLTVT.

V and J are TRBV4-1 and TRBJ1-2, with TRBD1 identical over 10 bases. Germline V gene sequence: CDR1 MGHRA, CDR2 YSYEKL. Trimming took 4 bases from V and 1 from J; bases not matched to a gene: 12. CDR3 length equals 18 residues. The CDR3 nucleotides are TGCGCCAGCAGCCCGACTCCTCGGACAGGGGGGATTAACTATGGCTACACCTTC. It codes for CASSPTPRTGGINYGYTF.

The sample holds one count of this clone. The J gene is TRBJ1-2, the V gene TRBV2; D not certain. This CDR3 is 13 amino acids long. The germline V and J ends were trimmed by 10 bases and 4 bases, with 16 bases remaining between them. Germline CDR1 SNHLY, CDR2 FYNNEI. The CDR3 reads CATAPPGIYGYTF. The CDR3, as DNA: TGTGCCACCGCACCGCCGGGTATCTATGGCTACACCTTC.

The chain is built from TRBV10-3 and TRBJ1-2; no firm D call. V dropped 9 bases and J dropped 6 bases, with 8 bases sitting between them. The length of the CDR3 is 10 residues. The germline CDR1 and CDR2 sequences are ENHRY and SYGVKD. The CDR3 loop is CAIGGDGYTF. The CDR3 nucleotides read TGTGCCATTGGCGGGGATGGCTACACCTTC.

The CDR3 loop is CAISGGSDYEQYF. The CDR3 bases are TGTGCCATCAGTGGTGGTAGTGACTACGAGCAGTACTTC. The chain combines TRBV10-3 with TRBJ2-7, with unresolved D. V lost 4 bases and J 3 bases, leaving 10 bases between the germline ends. Germline V gives CDR1 ENHRY, CDR2 SYGVKD. The CDR3 contains 13 residues.

This clone was recorded once. The chain is built from TRBV9 and TRBJ2-2; 9 positions agree with TRBD2. After removal of 4 bases from V and 3 bases from J, the junction contained 7 bases not matched to a gene. This CDR3 has 16 amino acids. Germline-derived CDR1 and CDR2 are SGDLS and YYNGEE. The CDR3 spells CASSISGGADTGELFF. The CDR3 DNA reads TGTGCCAGCAGCATTAGCGGGGGCGCGGACACCGGGGAGCTGTTTTTT.

In nucleotides, the CDR3 is TGTGCCAGCAGCTTGGACCTGTACGAGCAGTACTTC. This codes for CASSLDLYEQYF. The V gene is TRBV5-5, the J gene TRBJ2-7; D unclear. Trimming took 0 bases from V and 4 from J, leaving 5 bases between them. This CDR3 is 12 amino acids long. Germline V gene data show CDR1 as SGHKS and CDR2 as YYEKEE (reference sequence).

The chain couples TRBV9 to TRBJ2-2; 8 positions match TRBD1. The germline V gene has CDR1 SGDLS and CDR2 YYNGEE. The CDR3 totals 13 residues. Germline trimming cut 3 bases from V and 13 bases from J; bases unmatched to any gene: 8. CDR3 nucleotide sequence: TGTGCCAGCAGCGGGACAGGGCTGGTGGGGCTGTTTTTT. Residues: CASSGTGLVGLFF.

The rearrangement links TRBV19 to TRBJ1-1; D possibly corresponds to TRBD1 (6 bases). Germline V gene lookup returns CDR1 LNHDA and CDR2 SQIVND (reference sequence). The CDR3 has 17 amino acids. Trimming removed 0 bases from V and 0 bases from J, with 14 bases in between. CDR3: CASSIETGTRLNTEAFF. The CDR3 nucleotides read TGTGCCAGTAGTATAGAAACAGGGACCCGTCTGAACACTGAAGCTTTCTTT.

The chain employs TRBV7-2 and TRBJ1-4, with D maybe TRBD1 (6 bases). The CDR3 is 15 amino acids. CDR1 SGHTA and CDR2 FQGNSA come from the germline V gene. V shed 5 bases and J shed 7 bases, with 17 bases lying between them. The CDR3, as DNA: TGTGCCAGCAGCCGATATAACAGGGAGGGTGAAAAACTGTTTTTT. Encoded protein: CASSRYNREGEKLFF.

The CDR3 bases are TGTGCCAGCAGTTACAGGAGAACCTACGAGCAGTACTTC. This codes for CASSYRRTYEQYF. The chain joins TRBV27 to TRBJ2-7; tentatively, D is TRBD1 (5 bases). Trimming pared 4 bases from V and 2 bases from J, leaving 9 bases between. The CDR3 totals 13 residues. Looked up from germline, CDR1 is MNHEY and CDR2 is SMNVEV (reference sequence).

V usage is TRBV7-2 and J usage is TRBJ2-2; tentative D call: TRBD2 (7 bases). Trimming shortened V by 2 bases and J by 4 bases, and 14 bases separated the two germline ends. The germline V gene encodes CDR1 SGHTA and CDR2 FQGNSA. This CDR3 has 16 residues. This chain's CDR3 is CASSLKSRGLTGELFF. The DNA for the CDR3 is TGTGCCAGCAGCTTAAAGTCGCGGGGGCTCACCGGGGAGCTGTTTTTT. Using reference TRBV7-2 and TRBJ2-2 for the parts outside the CDR3, the full variable domain is GAGVSQSPSNKVTEKGKDVELRCDPISGHTALYWYRQSLGQGLEFLIYFQGNSAPDKSGLPSDRFSAERTGGSVSTLTIQRTQQEDSAVYLCASSLKSRGLTGELFFGEGSRLTVL.

This chain uses TRBV6-5 with TRBJ1-2; D uncertain. The CDR3 is 14 residues long. V gave up 0 bases and J gave up 3 bases, with 8 bases separating them. The germline gives CDR1 MNHEY, CDR2 SVGAGI. CDR3 sequence reads: CASSYSAGDYGYTF. In nucleotides, the CDR3 is TGTGCCAGCAGTTACTCGGCCGGGGACTATGGCTACACCTTC.

J is TRBJ2-3 and V is TRBV19; TRBD1 or TRBD2 may be the D gene (5 bases each). Trimming removed 5 bases from V and 6 bases from J, with 12 bases in between. This CDR3 comprises 13 residues. Germline V gene data show CDR1 as LNHDA and CDR2 as SQIVND (reference sequence). The CDR3 DNA reads as TGTGCCAGTAGTCGGGACGGGCGGGATACGCAGTATTTT. Amino acids: CASSRDGRDTQYF.

This chain joins TRBV5-1 and TRBJ2-7, with D perhaps assigned TRBD1 or TRBD2 (5 bases each). With 4 bases removed from V and 0 bases from J, the gap between germline ends came to 17 bases. CDR3 length equals 16 residues. Germline V CDR1 and CDR2: SGHRS, YFSETQ. CDR3 sequence (DNA): TGCGCCAGCAGCCTATGGGGGAGTGGTAGCTCCTACGAGCAGTACTTC. Protein: CASSLWGSGSSYEQYF.

The chain recombines TRBV6-5 with TRBJ2-7, with 10 positions matching TRBD2. The V segment lost 2 bases and the J segment 2 bases; nucleotides outside the gene matches: 0. The CDR3 runs to 14 residues. Germline V gene sequence: CDR1 MNHEY, CDR2 SVGAGI. This CDR3 is CASSYTSGTYEQYF. CDR3 DNA sequence: TGTGCCAGCAGTTACACTAGCGGGACCTACGAGCAGTACTTC.

This clone was seen only a few times. J is TRBJ2-7 and V is TRBV7-9; 9 nucleotides match TRBD1. The CDR3 has 14 amino acids. In germline, CDR1 is SEHNR, CDR2 FQNEAQ (reference sequence). Unmatched junction bases numbered 2, after V lost 4 bases and J lost 1 base. The CDR3 sequence is CASSSTGGSYEQYF. As DNA, the CDR3 is TGTGCCAGCAGCTCGACAGGGGGGTCCTACGAGCAGTACTTC. The full variable domain, with the rest looked up from reference TRBV7-9 and TRBJ2-7, is DTGVSQNPRHKITKRGQNVTFRCDPISEHNRLYWYRQTLGQGPEFLTYFQNEAQLEKSRLLSDRFSAERPKGSFSTLEIQRTEQGDSAMYLCASSSTGGSYEQYFGPGTRLTVT.

This clone was detected a few times. An end of the junction differs from the germline gene, which may be a read error. CDR3 nucleotide sequence: TGTGCCAGCAGCTTAGAGGTATTCGGGGGGAAAAAATCAGCCCCAGCATTT. Translated: CASSLEVFGGKKSAPAF. The gene calls are TRBV11-3 and TRBJ1-5; possibly TRBD1 for D (5 bases). Germline-derived CDR1 and CDR2 are SGHNT and YENEEA. The CDR3 is 17 residues long.

This sequence joins TRBV4-3 and TRBJ1-4; D may be TRBD1 (5 bases). Per germline, CDR1 LGHNA and CDR2 YSLEER. The CDR3 consists of 15 residues. Trimming took off 2 bases at V and 7 bases at J, with 14 bases between the two ends. DNA of the CDR3: TGCGCCAGCAGCCAAACCAGGGTAGGAGGTGAAAAACTGTTTTTT. It translates to CASSQTRVGGEKLFF.

The chain joins TRBV5-4 to TRBJ2-1, with 7 bases identical to TRBD1. This CDR3 region has 15 residues. Germline trimming cut 1 base from V and 8 bases from J; bases unmatched to any gene: 9. Germline V lookup: CDR1 SGHNT, CDR2 YYREEE (reference sequence). CDR3 region: CASSLLGQSLDEQFF. CDR3 DNA: TGTGCCAGCAGCTTGCTGGGACAGAGTCTTGATGAGCAGTTCTTC.

The chain is built from TRBV7-6 and TRBJ2-7; D possibly corresponds to TRBD1 (5 bases). The CDR3 loop spans 15 amino acids. V lost 1 base to trimming and J lost 3 bases, with 13 bases between them. From germline, CDR1 is SGHVS and CDR2 FNYEAQ. CDR3 in amino acids: CASSLEAQGGYEQYF. The CDR3 DNA is TGTGCCAGCAGCTTAGAAGCCCAGGGCGGCTACGAGCAGTACTTC.

This clone was picked up one time. CDR3 sequence: CASSRSGGSRETQYF. DNA for the CDR3: TGTGCCAGCAGCCGTAGCGGGGGGTCCAGGGAGACCCAGTACTTC. The V and J genes are TRBV6-5 and TRBJ2-5; 10 bases agree with TRBD2. The germline V gene encodes CDR1 MNHEY and CDR2 SVGAGI. The J segment lost 5 bases and the V segment lost 6 bases, leaving 9 bases of the junction unmatched. The CDR3 extends over 15 amino acids.

V usage is TRBV7-2 and J usage is TRBJ1-1, with 8 nucleotides matching TRBD1. The germline V gene encodes CDR1 SGHTA and CDR2 FQGNSA. V dropped 1 base and J dropped 6; count of bases not matched to a gene: 7. This CDR3 spans 15 amino acids. The CDR3 DNA follows: TGTGCCAGCAGCTTAGTTACAGGGGGAATCGCTGAAGCTTTCTTT. Residues: CASSLVTGGIAEAFF.

This chain uses TRBV19 with TRBJ1-1; D perhaps matches TRBD1 (6 bases). Germline loops: CDR1 LNHDA, CDR2 SQIVND (reference sequence). Trimming removed 5 bases at V and 3 bases at J, with 19 bases between. This CDR3 has 16 amino acids. The DNA for the CDR3 is TGTGCCAGTAGTCCCCCTGCAGGGGAATTTGACACTGAAGCTTTCTTT. As protein: CASSPPAGEFDTEAFF.

The chain recombines TRBV6-4 with TRBJ1-1; weak D call: TRBD1 (5 bases). The V end lost 6 bases, the J end lost 4 bases, and 12 bases lay between the germline ends. CDR3 length: 13 residues. Per germline, CDR1 MRHNA and CDR2 SNTAGT. CDR3 residues: CASSQGFGTEAFF. In DNA, the CDR3 is TGTGCCAGCAGCCAGGGATTCGGCACTGAAGCTTTCTTT.

There are a few counts of this clone. The chain combines TRBV6-5 with TRBJ2-3; D not resolved. Germline loops: CDR1 MNHEY, CDR2 SVGAGI. Between the trimmed V and J ends, which lost 0 bases and 5 bases, there was a span of 9 bases. This CDR3 has 14 amino acids. The CDR3 here is CASSYSSPGDTQYF. The CDR3 DNA is TGTGCCAGCAGTTACTCCTCCCCTGGAGATACGCAGTATTTT.

This sequence joins TRBV27 and TRBJ2-3; D is perhaps TRBD2 (6 bases). There are 16 residues in the CDR3. Germline values: CDR1 MNHEY, CDR2 SMNVEV (reference sequence). Trimming left V 6 bases short and J 0 bases short, with 16 bases between. In DNA form, the CDR3 reads TGTGCCAGCAGCCAAGAGCACGGGGGAAGCACAGATACGCAGTATTTT. Translation gives CASSQEHGGSTDTQYF.